Listed below are T cell receptor beta chains from one sample, sequenced in a study of cytomegalovirus exposure and HLA in healthy donors. TCRdb keeps only in-frame clones here, not all; method: immunoSEQ multiplex PCR. The sample holds over 150,000 clones; more than 80% are singletons and the top ten take 1.5% to 2%. Material: PBMCs. The receptors derive from a woman aged 18 to 35 in good health and CMV-seronegative. The CDR3 runs from the conserved cysteine through the conserved F or W. A D gene is named only where the DNA matches it firmly. Only part of the rows carry a size: once, few, many, or a class if the clone is expanded.

j_call | clone_size | v_call | d_call | cdr3_nt | cdr3_aa
TRBJ1-1 | . | TRBV6-4 | . | TGTGCCAGCAGTGCTGACCCGGGGGGCACTGAAGCTTTCTTT | CASSADPGGTEAFF
TRBJ1-5 | . | TRBV19 | TRBD1 | TGTGCCAGTAGTATACAGGGGGCAAGCAATCAGCCCCAGCATTTT | CASSIQGASNQPQHF
TRBJ2-3 | . | TRBV6-1 | . | TGTGCCAGCAGTGAACTCCAGGGTTTCTTATCAGATACGCAGTATTTT | CASSELQGFLSDTQYF
TRBJ2-7 | . | TRBV28 | . | TGTGCCAGCAGCAATGACAGGTACGAGCAGTACTTC | CASSNDRYEQYF
TRBJ1-1 | . | TRBV7-9 | . | TGTGCCAGCAGCCAACCGTACGACAGGCGGAACACTGAAGCTTTCTTT | CASSQPYDRRNTEAFF
TRBJ2-7 | . | TRBV5-6 | . | TGTGCCAGCAGGCAAGGGGCTAACCCCACCTACGAGCAGTACTTC | CASRQGANPTYEQYF
TRBJ2-2 | . | TRBV29-1 | . | TGCAGCGTTTATGAGGGTCCCGGGGAGCTGTTTTTT | CSVYEGPGELFF
TRBJ1-3 | once | TRBV29-1 | . | TGCAGCGTTCCCTCCGGAAACACCATATATTTT | CSVPSGNTIYF
TRBJ1-5 | . | TRBV7-9 | . | TGTGCCAGCAGCCCTTTGGGGGGACAGCCCCAGCATTTT | CASSPLGGQPQHF
TRBJ2-1 | . | TRBV29-1 | . | TGCAGCGTTGTGCAGATATACAATGAGCAGTTCTTC | CSVVQIYNEQFF
TRBJ1-2 | . | TRBV6-5 | . | TGTGCCAGCAGTTACTCCCGGACATACAACTATGGCTACACCTTC | CASSYSRTYNYGYTF
TRBJ2-7 | . | TRBV4-1 | TRBD1 | TGCGCCAGCAGGAGACAGGGGGCCTACGAGCAGTACTTC | CASRRQGAYEQYF
TRBJ2-5 | . | TRBV19 | TRBD1 | TGTGCCAGTAACCGCGGACAGGGTTTCCAAGAGACCCAGTACTTC | CASNRGQGFQETQYF
TRBJ2-1 | . | TRBV7-9 | . | TGTGCCAGCAGCTTAGTCCCCCTCCGAGATGGGCTAACCTACAATGAGCAGTTCTTC | CASSLVPLRDGLTYNEQFF
TRBJ2-3 | once | TRBV27 | . | TGTGCCAGCAGTTATGGCTTCACAGATACGCAGTATTTT | CASSYGFTDTQYF
TRBJ2-7 | . | TRBV5-5 | TRBD1 | TGTGCCAGCAGCTTGGGGGGGACAGGGCAGTTCTACGAGCAGTACTTC | CASSLGGTGQFYEQYF
TRBJ2-5 | . | TRBV5-8 | TRBD2 | TGTGCCAGCAGCTCCGGGGGGGGACAAGAGACCCAGTACTTC | CASSSGGGQETQYF
TRBJ2-1 | . | TRBV5-1 | . | TGCGCCAGCAGCTTGGGATCACTAGACAATGAGCAGTTCTTC | CASSLGSLDNEQFF
TRBJ1-2 | . | TRBV28 | . | TGTGCCAGCAGGTCTATTACAGACAATGGCTACACCTTC | CASRSITDNGYTF
TRBJ2-7 | . | TRBV7-6 | TRBD2 | TGTGCCAGCAGCTTAACCGGCGGGAGTAGCCCCTACGAGCAGTACTTC | CASSLTGGSSPYEQYF
TRBJ1-1 | . | TRBV5-1 | TRBD1 | TGCGCCAGCAGCCCGGGACAGACTAACACTGAAGCTTTCTTT | CASSPGQTNTEAFF
TRBJ1-5 | once | TRBV7-2 | . | TGTGCCAGCAGCTTGGCCCAACATCAGCCCCAGCATTTT | CASSLAQHQPQHF
TRBJ2-7 | . | TRBV4-1 | TRBD1 | TGCGCCAGCAGCCAACCGGGACAGGGGCTTTACGAGCAGTACTTC | CASSQPGQGLYEQYF
TRBJ1-2 | few | TRBV6-1 | . | TGTGCCAGCAGCCAAACGGAGCGGCAAGGCTACACCTTC | CASSQTERQGYTF
TRBJ1-1 | . | TRBV5-5 | . | TGTGCCAGCAGCCTCATCCCCAACTCCTTCTACACTGAAGCTTTCTTT | CASSLIPNSFYTEAFF
TRBJ2-3 | . | TRBV5-4 | . | TGTGCCAGCAGCTTGGACCCGGGTAGTGGGTTCACAGATACGCAGTATTTT | CASSLDPGSGFTDTQYF
TRBJ2-7 | . | TRBV6-1 | . | TGTGCCAGCAGATCCGGACAGCAATTAACCTACGAGCAGTACTTC | CASRSGQQLTYEQYF
TRBJ1-2 | . | TRBV28 | TRBD1 | TGTGCCAGCAGTTGGACAGGGTCCTATGGCTACACCTTC | CASSWTGSYGYTF
TRBJ2-1 | . | TRBV10-3 | . | TGTGCCATCAGTGCGAGAATACGCGACAATGAGCAGTTCTTC | CAISARIRDNEQFF
TRBJ2-3 | once | TRBV5-8 | TRBD2 | TGTGCCAGCAGCCCGGGAACTAGCGGGGTGACAGATACGCAGTATTTT | CASSPGTSGVTDTQYF
TRBJ2-7 | . | TRBV5-1 | TRBD1 | TGCGCCAGCAGCTTGGGTACAGGGGAACGGTTGTACTTC | CASSLGTGERLYF
TRBJ2-1 | . | TRBV7-2 | . | TGTGCCAGCAGCTTAGAAGGAGGACGGGAAGTGCAGTTCTTC | CASSLEGGREVQFF
TRBJ2-5 | . | TRBV5-1 | . | TGCGCCAGCAGCTTGTCGGACCAAGAGACCCAGTACTTC | CASSLSDQETQYF
TRBJ1-2 | few | TRBV30 | TRBD1 | TGTGCCTGGACGAGGGACAGGGGCTACTATGGCTACACCTTC | CAWTRDRGYYGYTF
TRBJ2-5 | . | TRBV7-2 | . | TGTGCCAGCAGCCTTCAAGAGACCCAGTACTTC | CASSLQETQYF
TRBJ1-3 | . | TRBV2 | . | TGTGCCAGCAGTGAAGAACAGTCCTCTGGAAACACCATATATTTT | CASSEEQSSGNTIYF
TRBJ1-1 | . | TRBV5-4 | . | TGTGCCAGCAGGGGAGTAGGTGGGAACACTGAAGCTTTCTTT | CASRGVGGNTEAFF
TRBJ2-1 | . | TRBV4-2 | TRBD2 | TGTGCCAGCAACCAAGTAGCGGGAGGCTCTTACAATGAGCAGTTCTTC | CASNQVAGGSYNEQFF
TRBJ2-7 | . | TRBV18 | . | TGTGCCAGCTCACCATTTGAGAGGGGGTCCGAGCAGTACTTC | CASSPFERGSEQYF
TRBJ2-3 | . | TRBV28 | TRBD2 | TGTGCCAGCAGTGTAAGCGGGAGCCCCACAGATACGCAGTATTTT | CASSVSGSPTDTQYF
TRBJ2-4 | . | TRBV19 | TRBD1 | TGTGCCAGTAGTATGCAGGGACAGGGGGGCATTCAGTACTTC | CASSMQGQGGIQYF
TRBJ2-7 | . | TRBV7-9 | . | TGTTCTAGCCGTGGGGGGATTGGGGAGCAGTACTTC | CSSRGGIGEQYF
TRBJ2-1 | . | TRBV7-9 | TRBD2 | TGTGCCAGCAGCCCCCGTCTAGCGGACGACGGCAATGAGCAGTTCTTC | CASSPRLADDGNEQFF
TRBJ1-2 | . | TRBV19 | . | TGTGCCAGTAGCCAAACCGGGACATGGGATTATGGCTACACCTTC | CASSQTGTWDYGYTF
TRBJ1-1 | few | TRBV9 | . | TGTGCCAGCAGCCCTCGGGGGGGTGGGGATGAAGCTTTCTTT | CASSPRGGGDEAFF
TRBJ2-7 | . | TRBV7-9 | . | TGTGCCAGCAGCCCCCCTGTGATCTGGAGTATTGCTTATTGGGAGCAGTACTTC | CASSPPVIWSIAYWEQYF
TRBJ2-7 | . | TRBV2 | . | TGTGCCAGCACCGGCCAGTCAGGGTGGTACGAGCAGTACTTC | CASTGQSGWYEQYF
TRBJ1-5 | . | TRBV19 | . | TGTGCCAGTAGTATATCGGCAGGGCAACAGCCCCAGCATTTT | CASSISAGQQPQHF
TRBJ1-1 | few | TRBV5-1 | . | TGCGCCAGCAGCTTGGTCGGACAGAACACTGAAGCTTTCTTT | CASSLVGQNTEAFF
TRBJ2-5 | . | TRBV18 | . | TGTGCCAGCTCACGGCGGACTGGAAACCAAGAGACCCAGTACTTC | CASSRRTGNQETQYF
TRBJ2-7 | few | TRBV28 | . | TGTGCCAGCAGCCCCGCCTCTGCAGGGCGAAGCTACGAGCAGTACTTC | CASSPASAGRSYEQYF
TRBJ1-2 | few | TRBV15 | . | TGTGCCACCAGCAGAGACAGGGGTGGCTATGGCTACACCTTC | CATSRDRGGYGYTF
TRBJ2-7 | . | TRBV25-1 | . | TGTGCCAGCAGCGATCTCTACGAGCAGTACTTC | CASSDLYEQYF
TRBJ2-5 | . | TRBV6-5 | TRBD1 | TGTGCCAGCAGTTACCACACAGGGGAAGGAGAGACCCAGTACTTC | CASSYHTGEGETQYF
TRBJ1-2 | . | TRBV7-9 | . | TGTGCCAGCAGCTACGGACAGAACTATGGCTACACCTTC | CASSYGQNYGYTF
TRBJ2-1 | . | TRBV9 | . | TGTGCCAGCAGCGTAGACCCGACTAGTCTGTTCTTC | CASSVDPTSLFF
TRBJ2-5 | once | TRBV6-6 | . | TGTGCCAGCAGTTACCCCGGACAGTTAAAAGAGACCCAGTACTTC | CASSYPGQLKETQYF
TRBJ2-3 | . | TRBV7-6 | . | TGTGCCAGCAGTGGGGGGGCCCTGAGAGATACGCAGTATTTT | CASSGGALRDTQYF
TRBJ1-2 | . | TRBV7-9 | . | TGTGCCAGCAGCTACGCCTGGACAACTCGAGGCTACACCTTC | CASSYAWTTRGYTF